These T cell receptor beta chains were read from a single sample in a study of T cell responses to AZD1222 COVID-19 vaccine. Data came from immunoSEQ multiplex PCR; TCRdb stores just in-frame clones and leaves some out. The sample has 150,000 to 200,000 clones, around 90% seen once. The material sequenced was peripheral blood, taken 28 days after the second AZD1222 dose. These receptor sequences come from an adult who received the AZD1222 COVID-19 vaccine. The CDR3 runs from the conserved cysteine through the conserved F or W. Each record gives: CDR3 protein, CDR3 DNA, D gene, clone size, J gene, CDR3 length, V gene. The D gene is left open where the match is weak. A row's size may be missing; if present it is once, few, many or a size class.

CASRLGHPETQYF	TGTGCCAGCAGACTGGGACACCCAGAGACCCAGTACTTC	NA	NA	TRBJ2-5	13	TRBV12-3/TRBV12-4
CASSYFPGLNTEAFF	TGTGCCAGCAGTTACTTTCCGGGGCTGAACACTGAAGCTTTCTTT	NA	once	TRBJ1-1	15	TRBV6-5
CASRGYNYGYTF	TGTGCCAGTAGGGGATACAACTATGGCTACACCTTC	NA	NA	TRBJ1-2	12	TRBV19
CASSQAQGTGNTIYF	TGTGCCAGCAGCCAAGCACAGGGAACTGGAAACACCATATATTTT	NA	NA	TRBJ1-3	15	TRBV4-2
CASSPNSGTEAFF	TGTGCCAGCTCACCAAATAGTGGCACTGAAGCTTTCTTT	NA	NA	TRBJ1-1	13	TRBV18
CASSLYTSGGQETQYF	TGTGCCAGCAGCTTATATACTAGCGGGGGGCAAGAGACCCAGTACTTC	TRBD2	NA	TRBJ2-5	16	TRBV11-2
CASSSLQENTDTQYF	TGTGCCAGCAGTTCCCTACAGGAAAACACAGATACGCAGTATTTT	NA	NA	TRBJ2-3	15	TRBV28
CASSKNTGLAGTDTQYF	TGTGCCAGCAGCAAGAATACAGGACTAGCGGGCACAGATACGCAGTATTTT	TRBD2	NA	TRBJ2-3	17	TRBV9
CAITGQGNTGELFF	TGTGCCATCACCGGACAGGGAAACACCGGGGAGCTGTTTTTT	TRBD1	NA	TRBJ2-2	14	TRBV10-3
CASSESGSTYNEQFF	TGTGCCAGCAGCGAGTCGGGGAGCACCTACAATGAGCAGTTCTTC	NA	NA	TRBJ2-1	15	TRBV9
CASRPGVNYGYTF	TGTGCCAGCCGCCCGGGAGTCAACTATGGCTACACCTTC	NA	NA	TRBJ1-2	13	TRBV6-2/TRBV6-3
CASSPTPGMNTEAFF	TGTGCCAGCAGTCCTACCCCAGGGATGAACACTGAAGCTTTCTTT	NA	NA	TRBJ1-1	15	TRBV11-2
CASSDRGNYGYTF	TGTGCCAGCAGCGATAGGGGTAACTATGGCTACACCTTC	NA	NA	TRBJ1-2	13	TRBV9
CASRTGTGSFGYTF	TGTGCCAGCAGAACCGGGACAGGGAGCTTTGGCTACACCTTC	TRBD1	NA	TRBJ1-2	14	TRBV6-6
CASSRYLNTRTESGEQYF	TGCGCCAGCAGCCGCTATTTAAATACCCGGACAGAGTCTGGGGAGCAGTACTTC	NA	few	TRBJ2-7	18	TRBV4-3
CASSHPGTGFHEQYF	TGCGCCAGCAGCCATCCCGGGACAGGGTTCCACGAGCAGTACTTC	TRBD1	NA	TRBJ2-7	15	TRBV4-1
CASSLGQGNQPQHF	TGTGCCAGCAGTTTGGGACAGGGCAATCAGCCCCAGCATTTT	TRBD1	NA	TRBJ1-5	14	TRBV9
CASSTRQHKNTEAFF	TGTGCCAGCAGTACCCGACAGCATAAGAACACTGAAGCTTTCTTT	NA	NA	TRBJ1-1	15	TRBV25-1
CASSLPHTEAFF	TGTGCCAGCAGTTTACCCCACACTGAAGCTTTCTTT	NA	NA	TRBJ1-1	12	TRBV27
CASSQDLPSYEQYF	TGTGCCAGCAGCCAAGATCTACCGTCCTACGAGCAGTACTTC	NA	once	TRBJ2-7	14	TRBV14
CASSSAGVRQPQHF	TGTGCCAGCAGCTCAGCGGGTGTACGGCAGCCCCAGCATTTT	NA	NA	TRBJ1-5	14	TRBV5-6
CASSGNSPLHF	TGTGCCAGCAGTGGCAATTCACCCCTCCACTTT	NA	NA	TRBJ1-6	11	TRBV25-1
CASSLVFRLAKNIQYF	TGTGCCAGCAGCTTGGTGTTTCGCCTAGCCAAAAACATTCAGTACTTC	NA	NA	TRBJ2-4	16	TRBV5-8
CASSIGGTGWNEQFF	TGTGCCAGTAGTATAGGGGGGACAGGCTGGAATGAGCAGTTCTTC	TRBD1	once	TRBJ2-1	15	TRBV19
CASSIVPRTGVNQPQHF	TGTGCCAGTAGTATAGTTCCCCGGACAGGGGTGAATCAGCCCCAGCATTTT	TRBD1	NA	TRBJ1-5	17	TRBV19
CASTQASTYEQYF	TGTGCCAGCACCCAAGCCAGTACCTACGAGCAGTACTTC	NA	NA	TRBJ2-7	13	TRBV6-6
CSASQGPNTEAFF	TGCAGTGCTAGTCAGGGGCCGAACACTGAAGCTTTCTTT	NA	NA	TRBJ1-1	13	TRBV20-1
CASSQDGHRYGYTF	TGCGCCAGCAGCCAAGATGGGCACCGCTATGGCTACACCTTC	NA	NA	TRBJ1-2	14	TRBV4-3